This T cell receptor beta chain is drawn from a study of post-analysis software for immune sequencing data. Points from the study as a whole: TRBV5-6, TRBV5-1 and TRBV20-1 were among roughly five TRBV segments more frequent in patients than controls.

Points on this clonotype: Its antigen remains unknown.

Every TCR beta cDNA library bore unique molecular identifiers. TCRdb re-analysed the PCR reads in MiXCR, keeping a single row per CDR3 protein. The data contain about 160,000 distinct CDR3 sequences, about 37% of them singletons. V was shortened by 3 bases and J by 2 bases, with 7 bases between the two germline ends. The CDR3 spans 13 residues. Looked up from germline, CDR1 is SGHAT and CDR2 is FQDESV (reference sequence). The origin of this receptor is a girl between 5 and 17 years old with multiple sclerosis. The V gene is TRBV11-1, the J gene TRBJ1-1, with D unclear. The sequences come from blood, collected after autologous hematopoietic stem cell transplantation. CDR3 protein: CASSFGDNTEAFF. CDR3 bases: TGTGCCAGCAGCTTCGGCGATAACACTGAAGCTTTCTTT.